Following are 16 T cell receptor beta chains from one sample sequenced in a study of esophageal squamous cell carcinoma under preoperative chemotherapy. MiXCR, applied by TCRdb to the PCR reads, yields one record per CDR3 protein. This table holds thousands of distinct CDR3 sequences, roughly 32% found once. Time point specified: before preoperative PTX-NDP chemotherapy. Sample collection was performed from a patient given preoperative chemotherapy. The receptors were sampled from a human donor with esophageal squamous cell carcinoma. The donor label of this sample is uncertain.

This clonotype was counted ten times or more. One junction end disagrees with the germline gene, perhaps due to a read error. The chain uses TRBV7-8 and TRBJ2-1, with a weak D call TRBD2 (6 bases). The J call is uncertain, as TRBJ2-7 better fits the DNA end. The CDR3 is 15 residues long. The germline gives CDR1 SGHVS, CDR2 FQNEAQ. CDR3: CASSLARSSYNEQYF. DNA of the CDR3: TGTGCCAGCAGCCTAGCGAGGAGCTCCTACAATGAGCAGTACTTC.

This clonotype came up a few times. This could be a read error, since a much larger clone is one nucleotide away. The rearrangement links TRBV7-2 to TRBJ1-2; perhaps TRBD1 as D (6 bases). Germline V gives CDR1 SGHTA, CDR2 FQGNSA. The CDR3 sequence is 14 residues long. The DNA for the CDR3 is TGTGCCAACAGCCTCCTGGAAGGGGGCTATGGCTACACCTTC. Protein sequence: CANSLLEGGYGYTF.

This clonotype was recorded many times. The chain joins TRBV11-3 to TRBJ2-1; 11 bases align to TRBD2. The end of the DNA is better explained by TRBJ2-7, so the J call may be wrong. In germline, CDR1 is SGHNT, CDR2 YENEEA. CDR3 length: 14 residues. CDR3 bases: TGTGCCAGCAGCCAACTAGCGGGAGTTGGTGAGCAGTACTTC. Protein: CASSQLAGVGEQYF.

Details on this clonotype: No conserved phenylalanine or tryptophan is present at the end of the CDR3, so a read error is the likely explanation. The DNA is left out, because the CDR3 cannot be placed on it with certainty; the CDR3 is given as TCRdb lists it. The rearrangement joins TRBV6-5 to TRBJ2-1; the table's D call, TRBD2, has no DNA check behind it. Germline CDR1 MNHEY, CDR2 SVGAGI. The length of the CDR3 is 9 amino acids, counting both ends. The CDR3 spells CASSYGLAG.

The chain carries TRBV6-1 and TRBJ1-5; D is undetermined. The CDR3 spans 9 residues. Trimming removed 8 bases at V and 11 bases at J, with 7 bases between. In germline, CDR1 is MNHNS, CDR2 SASEGT. The CDR3 DNA follows: TGTGCCAGCCTTTCAGCCCAGCATTTT. Encoded protein: CASLSAQHF.

This clonotype is labeled medium-sized. Just one base apart from a much larger clone, this may be a read error. The rearrangement links TRBV7-9 to TRBJ2-1, with D uncertain. Between the trimmed V and J ends, which lost 5 bases and 10 bases, there was a span of 18 bases. The CDR3 contains 14 residues. Germline loops: CDR1 SEHNR, CDR2 FQNEAQ (reference sequence). The CDR3 nucleotides are TGTGCCAGCAGCCTGGCTGAAGGGCCCCACGAGCAGTTCTTC. Translating it yields CASSLAEGPHEQFF.

This clonotype counts as medium-sized. The chain employs TRBV6-5 and TRBJ2-5; D remains unclear. Per germline, CDR1 MNHEY and CDR2 SVGAGI. The length of the CDR3 is 13 residues. Trimming pared 2 bases from V and 6 bases from J, leaving 10 bases between. The CDR3 region has the DNA TGTGCCAGCAGTTACGGGCCCGAACAGACCCAGTACTTC. Residues: CASSYGPEQTQYF.

There are many counts of this clonotype. The rearrangement joins TRBV7-2 to TRBJ2-1; TRBD2 agrees at 9 bases. Germline V gene lookup returns CDR1 SGHTA and CDR2 FQGNSA. Germline trimming cut 3 bases from V and 4 bases from J; bases unmatched to any gene: 1. The CDR3 covers 14 residues. CDR3 DNA: TGTGCCAGCAGCTTTAGCGGGGGTTACAATGAGCAGTTCTTC. Its translation: CASSFSGGYNEQFF.

This clonotype occurred many times. This chain connects TRBV7-2 to TRBJ2-1, with 10 nucleotides matching TRBD2. J lost 0 bases, V lost 3 bases, and 14 bases had no gene match. Germline V gene sequence: CDR1 SGHTA, CDR2 FQGNSA. The CDR3 sequence is 20 residues long. DNA of the CDR3: TGTGCCAGCAGCTTTTTGGGACTAGCGCCAACGGGGAGCTCCTACAATGAGCAGTTCTTC. Protein: CASSFLGLAPTGSSYNEQFF.

The sample holds many counts of this clonotype. V usage is TRBV6-1 and J usage is TRBJ2-3; D might be TRBD1 or TRBD2, each matching 5 bases. The germline V gene encodes CDR1 MNHNS and CDR2 SASEGT. There are 15 residues in the CDR3. Trimming removed 6 bases at V and 0 bases at J, with 13 bases between. The CDR3 here is CASSRDGYSTDTQYF. In nucleotides, the CDR3 is TGTGCCAGCAGCAGGGACGGATATAGCACAGATACGCAGTATTTT.

This chain links TRBV5-4 with TRBJ2-2; D uncertain. CDR1 SGHNT and CDR2 YYREEE come from the germline V gene (reference sequence). V gave up 4 bases and J gave up 2 bases, with 3 bases separating them. The CDR3 is made up of 12 amino acids. CDR3 coding DNA: TGTGCCAGCAGCCCTAACACCGGGGAGCTGTTTTTT. Its protein is CASSPNTGELFF.

At least ten counts were recorded for this clonotype. The chain is built from TRBV7-6 and TRBJ2-3, with D perhaps matching TRBD2 (5 bases). The germline V and J ends were trimmed by 0 bases and 3 bases, with 10 bases remaining between them. Germline V lookup: CDR1 SGHVS, CDR2 FNYEAQ. The CDR3 is 15 residues long. This CDR3 is CASSLAVTRTDTQYF. The DNA of the CDR3 is TGTGCCAGCAGCTTAGCCGTTACTAGGACAGATACGCAGTATTTT.

This clonotype has a count of ten or more. CDR3 loop: CASSPRAGDTYYGYTF. The CDR3 nucleotides read TGTGCCAGCAGCCCTCGGGCTGGGGACACATACTATGGCTACACCTTC. The gene calls are TRBV7-9 and TRBJ1-2, with D possibly matching TRBD1 (6 bases). This CDR3 region has 16 residues. The V end lost 5 bases, the J end lost 3 bases, and 19 bases lay between the germline ends. CDR1 is SEHNR and CDR2 is FQNEAQ in the germline V gene (reference sequence).

The rearrangement links TRBV14 to TRBJ1-1, with 7 bases identical to TRBD1. Germline trimming cut 4 bases from V and 2 bases from J; bases unmatched to any gene: 7. CDR3 size: 15 residues. In germline, CDR1 is SGHDN, CDR2 FVKESK. This CDR3 reads CASSRVGQTNTEAFF. CDR3 DNA: TGTGCCAGCAGCCGCGTGGGACAGACAAACACTGAAGCTTTCTTT.

This clonotype was counted a few times. The rearrangement joins TRBV11-2 to TRBJ2-5; the D is unclear. The CDR3 is 13 residues long. V lost 1 base to trimming and J lost 11 bases, with 14 bases between them. Germline CDR1 is SGHAT and CDR2 is FQNNGV. CDR3 sequence reads: CASSLAVVGEQYF. CDR3 coding DNA: TGTGCCAGCAGCTTAGCGGTAGTAGGTGAGCAGTACTTC.

This clonotype was seen at least ten times. J is TRBJ2-7 and V is TRBV5-1; perhaps D is TRBD1 or TRBD2 (5 bases each). Trimming pared 4 bases from V and 2 bases from J, leaving 13 bases between. This CDR3 contains 14 residues. Germline V gene lookup returns CDR1 SGHRS and CDR2 YFSETQ. DNA of the CDR3: TGCGCCAGCAGCCTCAGGGAGAGAGCCTACGAGCAGTACTTC. This translates into CASSLRERAYEQYF. The complete variable domain, with remaining parts taken from reference TRBV5-1 and TRBJ2-7, reads KAGVTQTPRYLIKTRGQQVTLSCSPISGHRSVSWYQQTPGQGLQFLFEYFSETQRNKGNFPGRFSGRQFSNSRSEMNVSTLELGDSALYLCASSLRERAYEQYFGPGTRLTVT.